This entry lists 7 T cell receptor beta chains sequenced from one sample in a study of PD-1 blockade in classical Hodgkin lymphoma. Clones were read by immunoSEQ multiplex PCR, and TCRdb kept only the in-frame ones, dropping some. In the table there are around 4,000 clones, approximately 66% of which are singletons. Time point in this sample: cycle 4 day 1 (C4D1), after five to seven weeks of nivolumab. Autologous stem cell transplantation was followed by relapse in every patient, and brentuximab vedotin exposure varied. The CD8+ T cells came from thawed PBMCs through magnetic negative selection. The sample here was CD8+ T cells from blood, taken before the fourth cycle of nivolumab. Receptors originate from a human donor with classical Hodgkin lymphoma.

This clone was observed once. The chain employs TRBV5-6 and TRBJ2-7; 8 bases align to TRBD1. With V trimmed by 3 bases and J by 5 bases, 10 bases remained unmatched. This CDR3 spans 15 amino acids. CDR1 is SGHDT, CDR2 YYEEEE, per germline. The CDR3, as DNA: TGTGCCAGCAGCTCTACTACAGGGGGACGGGACGAGCAGTACTTC. Residues: CASSSTTGGRDEQYF.

The chain is built from TRBV7-9 and TRBJ2-1; D assignment may be TRBD1 or TRBD2 (5 bases each). Germline-derived CDR1 and CDR2 are SEHNR and FQNEAQ (reference sequence). The V gene lost 6 bases and the J gene lost 10 bases, with 22 bases spanning the gap. The CDR3 spans 15 residues. CDR3 loop: CASRDSGETVGEQFF. CDR3 DNA: TGTGCCAGCAGAGACAGCGGAGAGACCGTCGGAGAGCAGTTCTTC.

A single count supports this clone. The chain uses TRBV5-6 and TRBJ1-2; a weak D match, TRBD1 (6 bases). V dropped 6 bases and J dropped 5 bases, with 14 bases sitting between them. Germline V gene sequence: CDR1 SGHDT, CDR2 YYEEEE. The CDR3 runs 13 residues. CDR3 sequence reads: CASMLQGSYGYTF. In nucleotides, the CDR3 is TGTGCCAGCATGCTACAGGGTTCTTATGGCTACACCTTC.

This clone qualifies as medium-sized. The gene calls are TRBV11-3 and TRBJ2-3, with D perhaps TRBD1 or TRBD2 (5 bases each). The germline CDR1 and CDR2 sequences are SGHNT and YENEEA. The ends were cut back, 5 bases at V and 4 bases at J, with 19 bases in the middle. This CDR3 has 16 residues. CDR3: CASSPGQLERADTQYF. DNA for the CDR3: TGTGCCAGCAGCCCGGGGCAGCTGGAGAGGGCAGATACGCAGTATTTT.

This clone was counted a few times. This chain links TRBV9 with TRBJ1-3; D is ambiguous. There are 15 residues in the CDR3. Germline V gives CDR1 SGDLS, CDR2 YYNGEE. The ends were cut back, 3 bases at V and 0 bases at J, with 10 bases in the middle. CDR3 nucleotide sequence: TGTGCCAGCAGCGATGGGGTTTTCTCTGGAAACACCATATATTTT. Translation: CASSDGVFSGNTIYF.

This chain joins TRBV13 and TRBJ2-7; the D is unclear. The CDR3 length is 13 residues. The V and J ends lost 2 bases and 0 bases respectively, with 5 bases between them. Per the germline V gene, CDR1 is PRHDT and CDR2 is FYEKMQ (reference sequence). The CDR3 sequence is CASSLLGSYEQYF. In DNA, the CDR3 is TGTGCCAGCAGCTTATTGGGCTCCTACGAGCAGTACTTC.

This clone was seen more than once but under ten times. J is TRBJ1-2 and V is TRBV10-3; D is uncertain. V dropped 3 bases and J dropped 7 bases, with 12 bases sitting between them. The CDR3 length is 13 residues. Germline-derived CDR1 and CDR2 are ENHRY and SYGVKD. Written as DNA, the CDR3 is TGTGCCATCAGTGAAGGTCTGGGGTTTGGCTACACCTTC. It encodes CAISEGLGFGYTF.